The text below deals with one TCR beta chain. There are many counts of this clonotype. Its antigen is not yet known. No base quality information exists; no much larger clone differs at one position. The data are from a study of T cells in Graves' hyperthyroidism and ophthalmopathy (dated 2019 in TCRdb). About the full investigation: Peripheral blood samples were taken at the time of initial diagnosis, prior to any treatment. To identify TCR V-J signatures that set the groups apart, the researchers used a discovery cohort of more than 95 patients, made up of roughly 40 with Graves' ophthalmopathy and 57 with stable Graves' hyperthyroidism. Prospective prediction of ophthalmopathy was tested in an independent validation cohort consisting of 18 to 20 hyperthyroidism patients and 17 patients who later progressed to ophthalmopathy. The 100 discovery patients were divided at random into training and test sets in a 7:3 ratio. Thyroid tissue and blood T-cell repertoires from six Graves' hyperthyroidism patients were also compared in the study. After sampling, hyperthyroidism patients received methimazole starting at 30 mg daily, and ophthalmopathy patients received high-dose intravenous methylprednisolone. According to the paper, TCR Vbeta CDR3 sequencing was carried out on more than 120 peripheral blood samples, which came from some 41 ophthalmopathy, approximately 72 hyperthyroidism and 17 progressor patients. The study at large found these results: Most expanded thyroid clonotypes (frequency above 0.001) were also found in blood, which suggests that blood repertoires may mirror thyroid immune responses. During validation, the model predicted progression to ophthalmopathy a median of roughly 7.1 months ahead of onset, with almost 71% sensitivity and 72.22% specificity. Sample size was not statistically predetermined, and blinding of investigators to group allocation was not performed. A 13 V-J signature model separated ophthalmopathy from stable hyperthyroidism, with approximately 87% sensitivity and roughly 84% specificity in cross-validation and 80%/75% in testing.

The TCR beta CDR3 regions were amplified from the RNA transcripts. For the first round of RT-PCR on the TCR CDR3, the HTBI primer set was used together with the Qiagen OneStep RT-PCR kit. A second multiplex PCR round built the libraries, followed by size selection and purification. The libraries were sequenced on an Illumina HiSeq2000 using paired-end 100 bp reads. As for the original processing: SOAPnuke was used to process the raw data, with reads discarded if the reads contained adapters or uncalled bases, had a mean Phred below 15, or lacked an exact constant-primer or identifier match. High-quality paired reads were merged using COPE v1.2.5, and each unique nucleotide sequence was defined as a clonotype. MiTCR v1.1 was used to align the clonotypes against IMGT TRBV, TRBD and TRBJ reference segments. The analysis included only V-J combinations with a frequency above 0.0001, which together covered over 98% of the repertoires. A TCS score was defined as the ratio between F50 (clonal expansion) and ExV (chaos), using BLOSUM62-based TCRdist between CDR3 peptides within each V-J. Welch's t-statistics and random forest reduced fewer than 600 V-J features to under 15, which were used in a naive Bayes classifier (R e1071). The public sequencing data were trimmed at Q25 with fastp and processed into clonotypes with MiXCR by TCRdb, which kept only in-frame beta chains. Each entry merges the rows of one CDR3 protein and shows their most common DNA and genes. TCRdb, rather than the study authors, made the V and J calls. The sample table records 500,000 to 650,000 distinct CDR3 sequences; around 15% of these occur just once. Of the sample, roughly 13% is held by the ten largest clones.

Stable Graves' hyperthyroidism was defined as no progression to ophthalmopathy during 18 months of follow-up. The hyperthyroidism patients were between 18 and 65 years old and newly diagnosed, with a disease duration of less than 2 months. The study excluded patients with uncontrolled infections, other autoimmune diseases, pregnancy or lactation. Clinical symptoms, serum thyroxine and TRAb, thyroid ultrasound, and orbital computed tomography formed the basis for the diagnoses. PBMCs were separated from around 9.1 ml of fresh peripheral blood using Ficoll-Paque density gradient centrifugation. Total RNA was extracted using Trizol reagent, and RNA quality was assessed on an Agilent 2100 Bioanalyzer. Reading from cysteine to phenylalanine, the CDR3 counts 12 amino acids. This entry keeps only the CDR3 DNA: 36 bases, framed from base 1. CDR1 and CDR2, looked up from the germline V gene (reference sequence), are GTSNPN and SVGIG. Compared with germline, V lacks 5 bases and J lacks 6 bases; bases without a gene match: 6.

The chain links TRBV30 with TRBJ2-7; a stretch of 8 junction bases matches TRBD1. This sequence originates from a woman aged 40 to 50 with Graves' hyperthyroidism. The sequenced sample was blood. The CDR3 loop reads CAWDRGEFEQYF. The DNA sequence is TGTGCCTGGGACAGGGGTGAGTTCGAGCAGTACTTC.